The clone carrying this T cell receptor (beta chain) was counted between two and nine times. Its matching antigen is unknown. This entry belongs to a study of beta chain features in type 1 diabetes. TCRB transcripts that were expressed got sequenced, as all of the isolated RNA had been reverse transcribed. Some clones are missing from TCRdb's copy, which holds only in-frame ones; the method was immunoSEQ multiplex PCR. This table holds roughly 700,000 clones, 13% found once. The CDR3 covers 14 residues. V trimming: 5 bases; J trimming: 2 bases; junction bases outside the gene matches: 5. Germline lookup yields CDR1 SEHNR and CDR2 FQNEAQ (reference sequence). Study conclusions and caveats: PCR might preferentially amplify shorter templates, equally in patients and controls. The study found moderately but significantly shorter TCRB CDR3s in all four CD4+ subsets of Type 1 diabetes patients. More deletions and fewer insertions at VDJ junctions were seen in type 1 diabetes patients. Overrepresentation of cells with high TCR expression could result from cDNA sequencing.

Sequenced: naive CD4+ T cells from blood. V is TRBV7-9 and J is TRBJ2-7, with 8 positions matching TRBD1. The TCR was taken from a man between 18 and 35 years old with type 1 diabetes. The CDR3 DNA sequence: TGTGCCAGCAGCCGGGGACAGGTAACCTACGAGCAGTACTTC. Its translation is CASSRGQVTYEQYF.